This TCR beta chain is from a study of response to subunit inactivated influenza vaccine. MiXCR was run by TCRdb on the RT-PCR reads, yielding one entry per CDR3 protein. The sample lists roughly 540,000 distinct CDR3 sequences, roughly 23% occurring once. Germline V gives CDR1 ENHRY, CDR2 SYGVKD. Trimming removed 5 bases from V and 1 base from J; junction bases left unmatched: 4. The CDR3 contains 15 residues. In its sample, this clonotype was seen once. These data are also associated with another study on T cells expressing NK-cell markers. That work contributes: Synthesis of TCR beta cDNA relied on 5'RACE template switching carrying UMIs. Researchers got TCR beta repertoires out of sorted CD3+CD56+NKG2C+, CD3+CD56+NKG2C- and CD3+CD56-NKG2C+ T cells. Clarity on HCMV specificity was lacking for the expanded NKG2C+ T cell clones.

Sample: CD4+ T cells sorted from PBMCs, taken approximately 12 days after vaccination. The genes are TRBV10-3 and TRBJ1-5, with 8 bases lining up with TRBD1. The sequence was obtained from a man aged 50 or older who received an inactivated influenza vaccine. CDR3 sequence reads: CAISTGTGSNQPQHF. Here the CDR3 DNA reads TGTGCCATCAGTACCGGGACAGGCAGCAATCAGCCCCAGCATTTT.